These 14 T cell receptor beta chains were sequenced from one sample in a study of shared clonotypes between healthy human individuals (dated by TCRdb to 2019 to 2021). The library was produced with the immunoSEQ multiplex PCR assay. This is the immuneACCESS table as TCRdb keeps it, with only in-frame sequences that have V and J called. A part of the clones is gone; compared with another copy, unresolved V genes explain less than half, and the rest is unexplained. Within this sample are some 2,500,000 clones, with 93% of them counted one time only. Of the sample, approximately 0.35% falls within the top ten clones. The sequencing input was naive CD4+ T cells from PBMCs. The cell subset or site label, as the study defines it: CD45RA+ positively selected. The receptor set was obtained from a young man in good health. Some clones in this sample may be carry-over from other donors' samples.

Only one count was recorded for this clone. The chain links TRBV5-1 to TRBJ1-2, with 7 bases matching TRBD1. The germline gives CDR1 SGHRS, CDR2 YFSETQ. V shed 2 bases and J 4 bases; nucleotides not matched to a gene: 11. The CDR3 extends over 16 amino acids. The CDR3 coding sequence is TGCGCCAGCAGCTTTTCGGGACAGAGGGCGGCCTATGGCTACACCTTC. It is translated as CASSFSGQRAAYGYTF.

The chain joins TRBV30 to TRBJ1-2; perhaps TRBD1 as D (5 bases). Trimming cost V 2 bases and J 7 bases, with 14 bases left between them. The germline CDR1 and CDR2 sequences are GTSNPN and SVGIG (reference sequence). CDR3 length equals 13 residues. The CDR3 here is CAWSSAVGAGYTF. CDR3 in DNA: TGTGCCTGGAGTAGCGCGGTCGGGGCTGGCTACACCTTC.

This clone was recorded once. This chain links TRBV5-1 with TRBJ2-7; D tentatively reads TRBD1 or TRBD2 (7 bases each). This CDR3 is built from 14 residues. Germline assignment: CDR1 SGHRS and CDR2 YFSETQ. V was clipped by 4 bases and J by 5 bases, with 16 bases between them. CDR3 amino acids: CASSDQGGQNEQYF. The CDR3 DNA reads as TGCGCCAGCAGCGACCAGGGGGGGCAGAACGAGCAGTACTTC.

This chain connects TRBV5-1 to TRBJ1-1; 7 bases are shared with TRBD1. The trim removed 3 bases at V and 4 bases at J, leaving 6 bases unmatched. This CDR3 contains 14 residues. From germline, CDR1 is SGHRS and CDR2 YFSETQ. The CDR3 region is CASSSDRDSTEAFF. As DNA, the CDR3 is TGCGCCAGCAGCTCCGACAGGGACAGCACTGAAGCTTTCTTT.

The chain joins TRBV27 to TRBJ1-5; 7 bases line up with TRBD1. The CDR3 consists of 16 residues. The ends lost 6 bases at V and 0 bases at J; junction bases unmatched: 8. Germline values: CDR1 MNHEY, CDR2 SMNVEV (reference sequence). This CDR3 is CASRWDRPYSNQPQHF. CDR3 in DNA: TGTGCCAGCAGGTGGGACAGACCTTATAGCAATCAGCCCCAGCATTTT.

V is TRBV11-2 and J is TRBJ2-2; 8 bases match TRBD2. CDR1 is SGHAT, CDR2 FQNNGV, per germline. The ends lost 1 base at V and 9 bases at J; junction bases unmatched: 7. This CDR3 contains 15 residues. In nucleotides, the CDR3 is TGTGCCAGCAGCTTAGGGATCGCGGGAGGACGGGAGCTGTTTTTT. Translated: CASSLGIAGGRELFF. Variable domain in full (rest from reference TRBV11-2 and TRBJ2-2): EAGVAQSPRYKIIEKRQSVAFWCNPISGHATLYWYQQILGQGPKLLIQFQNNGVVDDSQLPKDRFSAERLKGVDSTLKIQPAKLEDSAVYLCASSLGIAGGRELFFGEGSRLTVL.

The rearrangement links TRBV19 to TRBJ1-4; the match to TRBD1 covers 8 bases. CDR3 length: 18 amino acids. CDR1 is LNHDA and CDR2 is SQIVND in the germline V gene (reference sequence). Trimming removed 3 bases from V and 0 bases from J; junction bases left unmatched: 9. CDR3 residues: CASSIIGQGIATNEKLFF. DNA of the CDR3: TGTGCCAGTAGTATCATCGGACAGGGAATTGCAACTAATGAAAAACTGTTTTTT.

DNA for the CDR3: TGTGCCTCCGGGACAGGGGGCAATACCTTTCTTGAAAAACTGTTTTTT. It yields the protein CASGTGGNTFLEKLFF. The chain has TRBV28 and TRBJ1-4, with 12 bases fitting TRBD1. The CDR3 totals 16 residues. From germline, CDR1 is MDHEN and CDR2 SYDVKM. V lost 11 bases, J lost 7 bases, and 14 bases stayed unmatched.

V and J are TRBV18 and TRBJ1-1; D unclear. CDR3 length: 15 residues. The V end was cut by 2 bases, the J end by 3 bases, with 13 bases between. CDR1 KGHSH and CDR2 LQKENI come from the germline V gene. CDR3 in amino acids: CASSPVGGRYTEAFF. DNA of the CDR3: TGTGCCAGCTCACCAGTTGGAGGGAGGTACACTGAAGCTTTCTTT.

A word on this clone: Distinct nucleotide sequences in the sample also encode this CDR3. The chain has TRBV4-2 and TRBJ2-1; TRBD2 aligns across 10 bases. This CDR3 is built from 15 residues. Per germline, CDR1 LGHNA and CDR2 YNFKEQ. The V and J ends lost 4 bases and 4 bases, in that order; junction bases with no gene match: 4. The CDR3 sequence: CASSPIAGGYNEQFF. The CDR3 DNA reads as TGTGCCAGCAGCCCCATAGCGGGAGGATACAATGAGCAGTTCTTC.

The CDR3 sequence is CASTTAMTSYNEQFF. The CDR3 DNA is TGTGCCAGCACGACAGCAATGACCTCCTACAATGAGCAGTTCTTC. The chain joins TRBV7-2 to TRBJ2-1, with a weak D call TRBD1 (5 bases). This CDR3 is built from 15 residues. The V gene lost 7 bases and the J gene lost 0 bases, with 13 bases spanning the gap. Per germline, CDR1 SGHTA and CDR2 FQGNSA. Using reference TRBV7-2 and TRBJ2-1 for the parts outside the CDR3, the full variable domain is GAGVSQSPSNKVTEKGKDVELRCDPISGHTALYWYRQSLGQGLEFLIYFQGNSAPDKSGLPSDRFSAERTGGSVSTLTIQRTQQEDSAVYLCASTTAMTSYNEQFFGPGTRLTVL.

This clone was seen just once. V gene TRBV5-1 combines with J gene TRBJ1-1; D is perhaps TRBD1 (6 bases). CDR1 and CDR2 (germline): SGHRS, YFSETQ. The CDR3 consists of 14 residues. Trimming pared 0 bases from V and 10 bases from J, leaving 16 bases between. CDR3 coding DNA: TGCGCCAGCAGCTTGGATTTTGCGGGGGCTCGAGCTTTCTTT. It yields the protein CASSLDFAGARAFF. The full variable domain, completed using reference TRBV5-1 and TRBJ1-1, is KAGVTQTPRYLIKTRGQQVTLSCSPISGHRSVSWYQQTPGQGLQFLFEYFSETQRNKGNFPGRFSGRQFSNSRSEMNVSTLELGDSALYLCASSLDFAGARAFFGQGTRLTVV.

The gene calls are TRBV5-1 and TRBJ2-5; TRBD2 agrees at 7 bases. V lost 7 bases and J lost 5; bases outside the gene matches: 20. Germline CDR1 SGHRS, CDR2 YFSETQ. CDR3 size: 17 residues. CDR3 in DNA: TGCGCCAGCGTTCGCGGGGGACCAGTACTTGCGCGGGAGACCCAGTACTTC. Protein sequence: CASVRGGPVLARETQYF.

The sample holds a few counts of this clone. This rearrangement joins TRBV19 to TRBJ2-1, with D hard to call. Looked up from germline, CDR1 is LNHDA and CDR2 is SQIVND (reference sequence). The CDR3 totals 12 residues. The V gene lost 6 bases and the J gene lost 6 bases, with 9 bases spanning the gap. The DNA of the CDR3 is TGTGCCAGTAGCAGGCCTGGCAATGAGCAGTTCTTC. It is translated as CASSRPGNEQFF. Looking up the rest from reference TRBV19 and TRBJ2-1 gives the full variable domain: DGGITQSPKYLFRKEGQNVTLSCEQNLNHDAMYWYRQDPGQGLRLIYYSQIVNDFQKGDIAEGYSVSREKKESFPLTVTSAQKNPTAFYLCASSRPGNEQFFGPGTRLTVL.